The 28 T cell receptor beta chains given below trace back to one sample, sequenced in a study of T cell responses to AZD1222 COVID-19 vaccine. Using immunoSEQ multiplex PCR, the repertoire was profiled, and TCRdb retains in-frame clones only, with some absent. The sample holds about 190,000 clones, roughly 92% seen once. Sequenced material: peripheral blood, taken 28 days after the second dose of the MenACWY control vaccine. Every receptor here comes from an adult who received the MenACWY meningococcal vaccine as a control.

CDR3 DNA: TGTGCCAGCAGTTTACTGGACAGCAATCAGCCCCAGCATTTT. It specifies CASSLLDSNQPQHF. The chain combines TRBV27 with TRBJ1-5; D unclear. This CDR3 contains 14 residues. The V and J ends lost 2 bases and 1 base respectively, with 6 bases between them. Germline V gene data show CDR1 as MNHEY and CDR2 as SMNVEV (reference sequence).

A remark on this clone: Mismatch with germline at one junction end may stem from a read error. J is TRBJ1-1 and V is TRBV30, with D perhaps TRBD1 (5 bases). Germline values: CDR1 GTSNPN, CDR2 SVGIG (reference sequence). The CDR3 runs to 13 residues. The CDR3 DNA reads TGTGCCCGGAGTGTAGGGGTGAACACTGAAGCTTTCTTT. It specifies CARSVGVNTEAFF.

This chain connects TRBV27 to TRBJ2-7; unclear D gene. The V end lost 4 bases, the J end lost 3 bases, and 13 bases lay between the germline ends. Per the germline V gene, CDR1 is MNHEY and CDR2 is SMNVEV (reference sequence). The CDR3 extends over 14 amino acids. This CDR3 reads CASSSRLRSYEQYF. The CDR3 DNA is TGTGCCAGCAGTTCTAGGCTGCGGAGCTACGAGCAGTACTTC.

This clone was detected a few times. The gene calls are TRBV11-2 and TRBJ1-1; TRBD1 is a possible D gene (5 bases). The V gene's germline CDR1 is SGHAT and CDR2 FQNNGV. The V and J ends lost 1 base and 1 base respectively, with 19 bases between them. This CDR3 comprises 18 residues. The CDR3 here is CASSLGVVQGRENTEAFF. In DNA form, the CDR3 reads TGTGCCAGCAGCTTAGGCGTGGTTCAGGGAAGGGAGAACACTGAAGCTTTCTTT. Variable domain in full (rest from reference TRBV11-2 and TRBJ1-1): EAGVAQSPRYKIIEKRQSVAFWCNPISGHATLYWYQQILGQGPKLLIQFQNNGVVDDSQLPKDRFSAERLKGVDSTLKIQPAKLEDSAVYLCASSLGVVQGRENTEAFFGQGTRLTVV.

The chain recombines TRBV7-2 with TRBJ2-1; D perhaps matches TRBD2 (5 bases). The germline V gene has CDR1 SGHTA and CDR2 FQGNSA. Trimming cost V 4 bases and J 3 bases, with 19 bases left between them. The CDR3 has 17 amino acids. In nucleotides, the CDR3 is TGTGCCAGCAGCTCACAATCCGGGAACAGACTCTACAATGAGCAGTTCTTC. It yields the protein CASSSQSGNRLYNEQFF.

The V call is TRBV7-9, the J call TRBJ1-4, with D perhaps TRBD1 (6 bases). This CDR3 region has 13 residues. Trimming took off 0 bases at V and 8 bases at J, with 7 bases between the two ends. The germline V gene encodes CDR1 SEHNR and CDR2 FQNEAQ (reference sequence). The CDR3 reads CASSLARGEKLFF. CDR3 DNA sequence: TGTGCCAGCAGCTTAGCGAGGGGGGAAAAACTGTTTTTT.

The chain uses TRBV19 and TRBJ2-7; tentative D call: TRBD1 (7 bases). Germline-derived CDR1 and CDR2 are LNHDA and SQIVND (reference sequence). V was trimmed by 3 bases and J by 3 bases, leaving 18 bases between them. CDR3 length equals 16 residues. The DNA for the CDR3 is TGTGCCAGTAGTATGGTTTCCGCAGGGGGGAACTACGAGCAGTACTTC. This encodes CASSMVSAGGNYEQYF.

The sample holds one count of this clone. CDR3 nucleotides: TGTGCCAGCAGCCGCGGGACAGGGTTTTCAGATACGCAGTATTTT. Its translation is CASSRGTGFSDTQYF. The rearrangement links TRBV6-5 to TRBJ2-3; 9 nucleotides align to TRBD1. CDR3 size: 15 residues. The germline V gene has CDR1 MNHEY and CDR2 SVGAGI. J was trimmed by 4 bases and V by 6 bases; bases with no gene match: 8.

The chain recombines TRBV27 with TRBJ2-5; TRBD1 matches 9 bases. CDR1 is MNHEY and CDR2 is SMNVEV in the germline V gene (reference sequence). J lost 3 bases, V lost 6 bases, and 11 bases had no gene match. The CDR3 is 16 residues long. The CDR3 sequence is CASSLYRGQGEETQYF. The CDR3, as DNA: TGTGCCAGCAGCCTCTACAGGGGGCAAGGGGAAGAGACCCAGTACTTC.

The rearrangement joins TRBV28 to TRBJ2-5; no firm D call. This CDR3 contains 15 residues. Germline CDR1 reads MDHEN; CDR2 reads SYDVKM. The V end was cut by 3 bases, the J end by 4 bases, with 15 bases between. Here the CDR3 DNA reads TGTGCCAGCAGTTTTAGGCTACCCGGGCGAGAGACCCAGTACTTC. It yields the protein CASSFRLPGRETQYF.

This chain connects TRBV3-1 (or the pseudogene TRBV3-2) to TRBJ1-3; D is possibly TRBD1 (6 bases). Trimming cost V 5 bases and J 3 bases, with 17 bases left between them. The length of the CDR3 is 16 residues. From germline, CDR1 is LGHDT and CDR2 YNNKEL (reference sequence). In DNA form, the CDR3 reads TGTGCCAGCAGCTACGAGACAGGCTCCAATGGAAACACCATATATTTT. Protein product: CASSYETGSNGNTIYF.

The V and J genes are TRBV7-3 and TRBJ1-3; no clear D. The CDR3 has 15 residues. Trimming took 6 bases from V and 2 from J, leaving 14 bases between them. Germline CDR1 and CDR2: SGHTA and FQGTGA. The CDR3 sequence: CASRLTGAAGNTIYF. Written as DNA, the CDR3 is TGTGCCAGCAGGTTGACGGGAGCGGCTGGAAACACCATATATTTT.

The chain couples TRBV9 to TRBJ2-1; the D is unclear. The germline gives CDR1 SGDLS, CDR2 YYNGEE. V lost 0 bases to trimming and J lost 0 bases, with 13 bases between them. This CDR3 has 17 residues. CDR3 DNA: TGTGCCAGCAGCGTAGAAGCTCGTCCTAGCTCCTACAATGAGCAGTTCTTC. Its protein is CASSVEARPSSYNEQFF. The full variable domain, with the rest looked up from reference TRBV9 and TRBJ2-1, is DSGVTQTPKHLITATGQRVTLRCSPRSGDLSVYWYQQSLDQGLQFLIQYYNGEERAKGNILERFSAQQFPDLHSELNLSSLELGDSALYFCASSVEARPSSYNEQFFGPGTRLTVL.

The CDR3 sequence: CSASRLAVLAKNIQYF. In DNA, the CDR3 is TGCAGTGCTAGTCGTCTAGCGGTTTTAGCCAAAAACATTCAGTACTTC. This rearrangement joins TRBV20-1 to TRBJ2-4; 7 nucleotides align to TRBD2. The trim removed 3 bases at V and 0 bases at J, leaving 8 bases unmatched. This CDR3 has 16 amino acids. Germline values: CDR1 DFQATT, CDR2 SNEGSKA (reference sequence).

V and J are TRBV4-2 and TRBJ2-5; TRBD2 agrees at 8 bases. This CDR3 region has 15 residues. V lost 0 bases to trimming and J lost 5 bases; unmatched junction nucleotides: 5. Germline loops: CDR1 LGHNA, CDR2 YNFKEQ. CDR3 coding DNA: TGTGCCAGCAGCCAAGACGGGACTAGTCGTGAGACCCAGTACTTC. This sequence encodes CASSQDGTSRETQYF.

V gene TRBV7-8 combines with J gene TRBJ1-3; D gene unclear. The V gene's germline CDR1 is SGHVS and CDR2 FQNEAQ. The CDR3 has 15 residues. V dropped 5 bases and J dropped 3 bases, with 14 bases sitting between them. Here the CDR3 DNA reads TGTGCCAGCAGCCCCTCAAGGACCCTTGGAAACACCATATATTTT. Translated: CASSPSRTLGNTIYF.

The V and J genes are TRBV5-1 and TRBJ2-5, with D tentatively TRBD1 (7 bases). Trimming took off 5 bases at V and 5 bases at J, with 19 bases between the two ends. Germline lookup yields CDR1 SGHRS and CDR2 YFSETQ. There are 15 residues in the CDR3. The CDR3 loop reads CASSLRGQGGETQYF. CDR3 nucleotides: TGCGCCAGCAGTCTGAGGGGCCAGGGGGGTGAGACCCAGTACTTC.

This chain connects TRBV7-9 to TRBJ1-4; D call uncertain. The CDR3 is 17 amino acids. The germline V gene has CDR1 SEHNR and CDR2 FQNEAQ (reference sequence). Trimming left V 2 bases short and J 0 bases short, with 13 bases between. As DNA, the CDR3 is TGTGCCAGCAGCTTAATAGCGGCGGCGGCAACTAATGAAAAACTGTTTTTT. Its protein product is CASSLIAAAATNEKLFF. The full variable domain, in which reference TRBV7-9 and TRBJ1-4 provide the parts outside the CDR3, is DTGVSQNPRHKITKRGQNVTFRCDPISEHNRLYWYRQTLGQGPEFLTYFQNEAQLEKSRLLSDRFSAERPKGSFSTLEIQRTEQGDSAMYLCASSLIAAAATNEKLFFGSGTQLSVL.

This chain uses TRBV6-5 with TRBJ2-7; D tentatively fits TRBD1 or TRBD2 (5 bases each). Trimming cost V 6 bases and J 5 bases, with 11 bases left between them. Germline lookup yields CDR1 MNHEY and CDR2 SVGAGI. CDR3 length equals 12 residues. The CDR3 DNA reads TGTGCCAGCAGATGGGGGTCTAACGAGCAGTACTTC. This codes for CASRWGSNEQYF.

The J gene is TRBJ2-1, the V gene TRBV11-3, with TRBD2 as a possible D gene (5 bases). V was shortened by 1 base and J by 5 bases, with 15 bases between the two germline ends. CDR3 length: 16 amino acids. Per germline, CDR1 SGHNT and CDR2 YENEEA. For the CDR3, the DNA is TGTGCCAGCAGCTTAGTAGCCCAAACGGGGAACAATGAGCAGTTCTTC. It translates to CASSLVAQTGNNEQFF.

CDR3 sequence reads: CASSPRTRRGEQYF. CDR3 sequence (DNA): TGTGCCAGTAGTCCCAGGACTAGACGTGGCGAGCAGTACTTC. V gene TRBV19 combines with J gene TRBJ2-7, with TRBD2 matching over 7 bases. V lost 5 bases, J lost 6 bases, and 10 bases stayed unmatched. The CDR3 consists of 14 residues. Germline V gene lookup returns CDR1 LNHDA and CDR2 SQIVND (reference sequence).

The chain couples TRBV5-1 to TRBJ2-7, with TRBD2 identical over 8 bases. The CDR3 spans 15 residues. V was clipped by 0 bases and J by 3 bases; unmatched bases: 5. CDR1 is SGHRS and CDR2 is YFSETQ in the germline V gene. CDR3: CASSLDGGRFYEQYF. The CDR3, as DNA: TGCGCCAGCAGCTTGGACGGCGGGAGGTTCTACGAGCAGTACTTC.

The chain links TRBV24-1 to TRBJ2-3; D remains ambiguous. The germline gives CDR1 KGHDR, CDR2 SFDVKD. V dropped 5 bases and J dropped 2 bases, with 10 bases sitting between them. This CDR3 has 14 amino acids. This CDR3 reads CATSGGTVTDTQYF. The CDR3 DNA is TGTGCCACCAGTGGCGGAACCGTCACAGATACGCAGTATTTT.

The chain uses TRBV7-9 and TRBJ2-7; the D gene is possibly TRBD2 (5 bases). The CDR3 runs to 13 residues. Trimming took off 1 base at V and 5 bases at J, with 9 bases between the two ends. Germline values: CDR1 SEHNR, CDR2 FQNEAQ (reference sequence). The CDR3: CASSLGELDEQYF. The CDR3 coding sequence is TGTGCCAGCAGCTTAGGGGAGTTGGACGAGCAGTACTTC.

The rearrangement links TRBV5-5 to TRBJ1-1; D not certain. Germline lookup yields CDR1 SGHKS and CDR2 YYEKEE (reference sequence). The CDR3 sequence is 17 residues long. The V end lost 0 bases, the J end lost 1 base, and 16 bases lay between the germline ends. In DNA form, the CDR3 reads TGTGCCAGCAGCTTGGATGTCCGCCCTCCAAAGAACACTGAAGCTTTCTTT. This gives the protein CASSLDVRPPKNTEAFF.

The V call is TRBV20-1, the J call TRBJ2-7; D gene uncertain. Trimming took 3 bases from V and 6 from J, leaving 15 bases between them. The CDR3 runs to 13 residues. Germline CDR1 DFQATT, CDR2 SNEGSKA (reference sequence). As DNA, the CDR3 is TGCAGTGCTAGTAAGGAGACTGAGGCCGAGCAGTACTTC. Its translation is CSASKETEAEQYF.

The chain has TRBV3-1 (or the pseudogene TRBV3-2) and TRBJ2-5; TRBD1 matches 9 bases. Trimming took 3 bases from V and 5 from J; bases not matched to a gene: 13. The length of the CDR3 is 17 residues. The V gene's germline CDR1 is LGHDT and CDR2 YNNKEL (reference sequence). As DNA, the CDR3 is TGTGCCAGCAGCCACAAACCGAGGGGGACAGGGTGGGAGACCCAGTACTTC. Translating it yields CASSHKPRGTGWETQYF.

Written as DNA, the CDR3 is TGCAGCGTTTTGCGGGAGACAGATACGCAGTATTTT. Its translation is CSVLRETDTQYF. V gene TRBV29-1 combines with J gene TRBJ2-3; 7 bases align to TRBD2. Germline-derived CDR1 and CDR2 are SQVTM and ANQGSEA. Germline trimming cut 5 bases from V and 3 bases from J; bases unmatched to any gene: 2. The CDR3 is 12 amino acids.